Only a few counts were recorded for the clone carrying this TCR beta chain. Its specificity is unknown. The sequenced template was cDNA made from the entire isolated RNA. Measured with immunoSEQ multiplex PCR; TCRdb has only the in-frame clones, and not every one. The table has under 200,000 clones, approximately 9.9% seen once. V lost 1 base to trimming and J lost 9 bases; unmatched junction nucleotides: 6. The germline V gene encodes CDR1 SGHTA and CDR2 FQGNSA. This CDR3 has 16 amino acids. Sorted CD4+ subsets: naive, central memory, regulatory, stem cell-like memory (CD45RO/CCR7/CD25/CD127/CD95/CD27 panel). This record belongs to a study of beta chain features in type 1 diabetes. General observations from the study: Compared to healthy donors, patients appeared to have naive, central memory and Treg TCRB repertoires that were more alike. All four CD4+ subsets of Type 1 diabetes patients contained TCRB CDR3s that were moderately but significantly shorter. There was no resolution here of whether HLA type influences TCRB rearrangement.

The source is a woman between 18 and 29 years old in good health. This chain uses TRBV7-2 with TRBJ2-1; the match to TRBD2 covers 13 bases. The sequenced material came from central memory CD4+ T cells from blood. CDR3 nucleotides: TGTGCCAGCAGCTTAGGGGGACTAGCGGGATATGGTGAGCAGTTCTTC. Protein product: CASSLGGLAGYGEQFF. Together with reference TRBV7-2 and TRBJ2-1, the CDR3 gives the full variable domain: GAGVSQSPSNKVTEKGKDVELRCDPISGHTALYWYRQSLGQGLEFLIYFQGNSAPDKSGLPSDRFSAERTGGSVSTLTIQRTQQEDSAVYLCASSLGGLAGYGEQFFGPGTRLTVL.